This TCR beta chain is from a study of graft-versus-host responses after intestinal transplantation. For the study at large: Multivisceral, liver-intestinal, or isolated intestinal transplants were received by the recipients. Every recipient had anti-thymocyte globulin induction and about three years of tacrolimus plus steroids.

As regards this clone: Its antigen is currently unknown.

Findings and limits, study-wide: Marrow from the recipient contained GvH clones, some of which had appeared first in ileum or blood. Those patients showing graft-donor T cell macrochimerism displayed high graft-versus-host to host-versus-graft clonal ratios in allografts.

Germline CDR1 MGHRA, CDR2 YSYEKL. Trimming cost V 0 bases and J 1 base; bases outside gene matches: 5. CDR3 length equals 18 residues. Profiled with immunoSEQ multiplex PCR; TCRdb holds only in-frame clones, not every one. The sample has about 70,000 clones; about 94% are singletons. The sample consisted of unstimulated CD8+ T cells sorted from spleen or lymph node cells, taken before intestinal transplant. This TCR derives from a human donor who received an intestinal transplant. The rearrangement uses TRBV4-1 and TRBJ2-6; the match to TRBD1 covers 8 bases. CDR3 residues: CASSQDHRGFSGANVLTF. The CDR3 DNA follows: TGCGCCAGCAGCCAAGATCACAGGGGGTTTTCTGGGGCCAACGTCCTGACTTTC.